The 3 T cell receptor beta chains presented below share a single source sample, sequenced in a study of blood T cell repertoires in COVID-19. Assay: immunoSEQ multiplex PCR; the TCRdb copy retains only in-frame clones and omits some. The table records about 80,000 clones, approximately 82% of them present only once. Sequenced sample: peripheral blood. The receptors come from a man of 80 years or more with active or convalescent COVID-19.

CDR3 sequence reads: CASSLQGTSEAFF. The CDR3 DNA reads TGTGCCAGCAGCTTACAGGGGACCTCTGAAGCTTTCTTT. The chain joins TRBV7-2 to TRBJ1-1; tentatively, D is TRBD1 (6 bases). Trimming removed 2 bases from V and 6 bases from J, with 10 bases in between. Germline-derived CDR1 and CDR2 are SGHTA and FQGNSA. This CDR3 contains 13 residues.

The genes are TRBV3-1 (or the pseudogene TRBV3-2) and TRBJ1-1; TRBD1 is a possible D gene (6 bases). V lost 0 bases and J lost 11, with 10 bases in between. The CDR3 runs 12 residues. Germline-derived CDR1 and CDR2 are LGHDT and YNNKEL (reference sequence). CDR3 amino acids: CASSQETGRAFF. The CDR3 DNA follows: TGTGCCAGCAGCCAAGAGACAGGTAGGGCTTTCTTT.

CDR3 residues: CASSWGIGVRGTQYF. CDR3 in DNA: TGTGCCAGCAGTTGGGGCATTGGGGTCAGGGGAACGCAGTATTTT. The rearrangement joins TRBV27 to TRBJ2-3, with a tentative D call TRBD1 (6 bases). Trimming left V 4 bases short and J 9 bases short, with 20 bases between. In germline, CDR1 is MNHEY, CDR2 SMNVEV (reference sequence). The CDR3 runs 15 residues.